This record looks at one TCR beta chain sequence and its context. The sample is drawn from a study of T cell responses to AZD1222 COVID-19 vaccine. TCRdb's copy holds only in-frame clones and misses some; the assay was immunoSEQ multiplex PCR. The repertoire includes about 130,000 clones, approximately 85% of them detected once, and about 1.6% sits in the top ten. This CDR3 comprises 12 residues. The V gene's germline CDR1 is SEHNR and CDR2 FQNEAQ (reference sequence). Trimming cost V 9 bases and J 3 bases, with 12 bases left between them. This chain links TRBV7-9 with TRBJ2-7; D not resolved. This receptor was identified in an adult in good health. The material sequenced was peripheral blood, taken on day 0 of AZD1222 vaccination. The CDR3 bases are TGTGCCAGTGCAGAAGTTTACTACGAGCAGTACTTC. Translation gives CASAEVYYEQYF.